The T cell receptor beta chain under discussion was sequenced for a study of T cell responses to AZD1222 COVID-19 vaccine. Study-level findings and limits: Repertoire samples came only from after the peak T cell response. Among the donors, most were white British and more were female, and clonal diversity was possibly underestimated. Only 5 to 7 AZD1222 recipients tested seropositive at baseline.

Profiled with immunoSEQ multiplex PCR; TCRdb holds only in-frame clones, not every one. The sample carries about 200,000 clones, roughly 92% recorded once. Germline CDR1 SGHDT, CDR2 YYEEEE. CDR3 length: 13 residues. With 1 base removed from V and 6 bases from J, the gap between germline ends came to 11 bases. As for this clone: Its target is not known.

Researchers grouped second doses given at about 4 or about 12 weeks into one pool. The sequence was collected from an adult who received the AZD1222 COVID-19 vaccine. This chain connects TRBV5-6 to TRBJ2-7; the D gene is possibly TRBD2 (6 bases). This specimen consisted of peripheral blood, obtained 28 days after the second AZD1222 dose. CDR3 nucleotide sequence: TGTGCCAGCAGCTTGTTCGGGAGAGGCGAGCAGTACTTC. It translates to CASSLFGRGEQYF.